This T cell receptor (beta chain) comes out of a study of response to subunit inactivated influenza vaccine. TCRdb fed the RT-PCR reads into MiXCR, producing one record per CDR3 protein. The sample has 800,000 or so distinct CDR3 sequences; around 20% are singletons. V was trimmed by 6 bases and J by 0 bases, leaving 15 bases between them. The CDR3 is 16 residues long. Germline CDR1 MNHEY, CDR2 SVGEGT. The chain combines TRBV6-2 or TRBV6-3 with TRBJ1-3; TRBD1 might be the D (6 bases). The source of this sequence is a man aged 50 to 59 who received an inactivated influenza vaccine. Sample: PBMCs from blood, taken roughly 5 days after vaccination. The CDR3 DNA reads TGTGCCAGCAGCAACAGGGACGGCTACTCTGGAAACACCATATATTTT. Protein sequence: CASSNRDGYSGNTIYF.